Listed below are T cell receptor beta chains from one sample, sequenced in a study of cytomegalovirus exposure and HLA in healthy donors. Here immunoSEQ multiplex PCR was the method, and the copy in TCRdb shows in-frame clones only, minus some. The data show 250,000 to 350,000 clones, roughly 87% seen once. The sample consisted of PBMCs. The receptors originated from a man younger than 45 in good health and CMV-seronegative. The CDR3 runs from the conserved cysteine through the conserved F or W. The D gene is left open where the match is weak. Rows give clone size only sometimes, using once, few, many, or a class for an expanded clone.

-,TRBV7-2,TRBD1,TRBJ2-7,15,TGTGCCAGCAGCCGAGGGGGCTCGAGCTCCTACGAGCAGTACTTC,CASSRGGSSSYEQYF
once,TRBV5-1,TRBD1,TRBJ1-1,18,TGCGCCAGCAGCCCTGGGAGGGACAGGGGAATACTTAACACTGAAGCTTTCTTT,CASSPGRDRGILNTEAFF
-,TRBV6-1,-,TRBJ2-5,16,TGTGCCAGCAGTGAATTTCTTCGGGGGGCGCAGGAGACCCAGTACTTC,CASSEFLRGAQETQYF
-,TRBV7-6,-,TRBJ1-2,17,TGTGCCAGCAGCCCAGGCCCTTGGCAGGACGGGGACTATGGCTACACCTTC,CASSPGPWQDGDYGYTF
-,TRBV14,-,TRBJ2-3,14,TGTGCCAGCAGCCAAGGGGACTCCACAGATACGCAGTATTTT,CASSQGDSTDTQYF
-,TRBV7-6,-,TRBJ2-3,14,TGTGCCAGCAGCTTAGAGGGGGGGCCTGCTACGCAGTATTTT,CASSLEGGPATQYF
-,TRBV6-5,-,TRBJ2-3,13,TGTGCCAGCAGTCAACCAGGACTAGATACGCAGTATTTT,CASSQPGLDTQYF
-,TRBV6-5,-,TRBJ1-5,15,TGTGCCAGCAGTCAAGGCCCCAGGAGCAATCAGCCCCAGCATTTT,CASSQGPRSNQPQHF
-,TRBV6-5,TRBD1,TRBJ1-2,13,TGTGCCAGCAGAGGACAGGGGGCCGACGGCTACACCTTC,CASRGQGADGYTF
few,TRBV2,-,TRBJ2-7,13,TGTGCCAGCAGCAAGGGGATCTCCTACGAGCAGTACTTC,CASSKGISYEQYF
-,TRBV30,TRBD1,TRBJ1-5,15,TGTGCCTGGAGTTCTGGACAGGGGAGCAATCAGCCCCAGCATTTT,CAWSSGQGSNQPQHF
-,TRBV6-1,TRBD1,TRBJ1-2,15,TGTGCCAGCAGTCCCCTCTGGACAGGCAACTATGGCTACACCTTC,CASSPLWTGNYGYTF
-,TRBV9,TRBD2,TRBJ2-5,14,TGTGCCAGCAGCTCGGGACTAGCTCGGGAGACCCAGTACTTC,CASSSGLARETQYF
-,TRBV5-6,-,TRBJ2-7,14,TGTGCCAGCAGCTTGGTGGGCGACGGTTACGAGCAGTACTTC,CASSLVGDGYEQYF
-,TRBV28,TRBD1,TRBJ1-1,17,TGTGCCAGCAGTTCGCCGAGGATTAGGGACAGGAACACTGAAGCTTTCTTT,CASSSPRIRDRNTEAFF
-,TRBV18,TRBD1,TRBJ2-4,14,TGTGCCAGCTCACCCGACAGGGGACAAAACATTCAGTACTTC,CASSPDRGQNIQYF
-,TRBV30,TRBD2,TRBJ2-1,16,TGTGCCTGGAGTGTAACCGGGGGGGCCCTGTTTTTTGAGCAGTTCTTC,CAWSVTGGALFFEQFF
few,TRBV5-6,-,TRBJ1-2,15,TGTGCCAGCAGAATAACGGGGGGCAATAGCTATGGCTACACCTTC,CASRITGGNSYGYTF
-,TRBV2,TRBD1,TRBJ1-5,16,TGTGCCAGCAGTGGCAGGGGGCTCGATAGCAATCAGCCCCAGCATTTT,CASSGRGLDSNQPQHF
-,TRBV5-1,-,TRBJ1-2,15,TGCGCCAGCAGGACGAGGACAGAACCAGCCTTCGGCTACACCTTC,CASRTRTEPAFGYTF
-,TRBV30,-,TRBJ1-1,14,TGTGCCTGGTCCGAGGGGCGGGGGCCTTTGATTTCTTTCTTT,CAWSEGRGPLISFF
-,TRBV9,TRBD1,TRBJ2-7,17,TGTGCCAGCAGCGTAGGAGCACCCGGGACAGGTCCCTACGAGCAGTACTTC,CASSVGAPGTGPYEQYF
-,TRBV5-1,TRBD2,TRBJ2-3,16,TGCGCCAGCAGCTTGATGACTAGCGCTCCCCCAGATACGCAGTATTTT,CASSLMTSAPPDTQYF
-,TRBV9,-,TRBJ2-1,14,TGTGCCAGCAGGCCTACGGGCTCCTACAATGAGCAGTTCTTC,CASRPTGSYNEQFF
-,TRBV5-4,-,TRBJ2-7,14,TGTGCCAGCAGCTTGCAGGGAAGTAAACCCGAGCAGTACTTC,CASSLQGSKPEQYF
once,TRBV7-9,-,TRBJ2-2,15,TGTGCCAGCAGCTTAAGTTCCGGGGTGGACGGGGAGCTGTTTTTT,CASSLSSGVDGELFF
-,TRBV11-1,-,TRBJ1-1,14,TGTACCAGCAGCTTACTCAGGGGTTACACTGAAGCTTTCTTT,CTSSLLRGYTEAFF
once,TRBV7-9,TRBD1,TRBJ2-7,14,TGTGCCAGCAGCAACTGGGACAGGGACTACGAGCAGTACTTC,CASSNWDRDYEQYF
-,TRBV18,TRBD1,TRBJ1-5,14,TGTGCCAGCTCACCTACAGGGGCTTATCAGCCCCAGCATTTT,CASSPTGAYQPQHF
-,TRBV6-6,-,TRBJ1-5,14,TGTGCCAGCAGTTACCAGGGAAACAATCAGCCCCAGCATTTT,CASSYQGNNQPQHF
-,TRBV19,-,TRBJ1-2,13,TGTGCCAGTAGTGGGGGAGGGAACTATGGCTACACCTTC,CASSGGGNYGYTF
few,TRBV10-2,-,TRBJ1-6,16,TGCGCCAGCAGTGAGTCCGCAGGGTCTTCGATCTCACCCCTCCACTTT,CASSESAGSSISPLHF
-,TRBV28,-,TRBJ1-5,13,TGTGCCAGCAGTTTTGGGGGGAATCAGCCCCAGCATTTT,CASSFGGNQPQHF
-,TRBV7-9,-,TRBJ1-6,16,TGTGCCAGCAGCTCCCAACTAACGACAGCCAATTCACCCCTCCACTTT,CASSSQLTTANSPLHF
once,TRBV13,TRBD2,TRBJ2-3,16,TGTGCCAGCAGCTTATCGACTAGCCGGGGCACAGATACGCAGTATTTT,CASSLSTSRGTDTQYF
-,TRBV6-6,-,TRBJ2-3,15,TGTGCCAGCAGTTACAGAGATCCTTTCACAGATACGCAGTATTTT,CASSYRDPFTDTQYF
-,TRBV4-1,-,TRBJ2-1,14,TGCGCCAGCAGCCAAGTCTCAGGTTACTATGAGCAGTTCTTC,CASSQVSGYYEQFF
-,TRBV6-5,TRBD1,TRBJ1-2,15,TGTGCCAGCAGTTTCTCCGGGACAGGGGTAGATGGCTACACCTTC,CASSFSGTGVDGYTF
-,TRBV7-6,TRBD1,TRBJ2-5,13,TGTGCCAGCAGCTTAGCGGGGGACAGACCGCCGGACTTC,CASSLAGDRPPDF
few,TRBV10-1,TRBD1,TRBJ1-1,15,TGCGCCAGCAGCCGGGACAGGGGGCCGAACACTGAAGCTTTCTTT,CASSRDRGPNTEAFF
-,TRBV5-6,TRBD1,TRBJ1-1,15,TGTGCCAGCAGCCTAGACAGGGCTCTATATTCTGAAGCTTTCTTT,CASSLDRALYSEAFF